This TCR beta chain was sequenced in a study of T cells in Graves' hyperthyroidism and ophthalmopathy. Study conclusions and caveats: Most expanded thyroid clonotypes above 0.001 recurred in blood.

This clonotype was seen a handful of times. What it recognizes is unknown. The CDR3 regions of TCR beta were amplified from RNA transcripts. During a first-round RT-PCR of the TCR CDR3, the HTBI primer set was used. TCRdb independently ran MiXCR on the multiplex PCR reads; one entry per CDR3 protein. Of 300,000 to 350,000 distinct CDR3 sequences listed, under 25% are singletons. The CDR3 loop spans 11 amino acids. Between the trimmed V and J ends, which lost 4 bases and 6 bases, there was a span of 4 bases. Per germline, CDR1 SGHNT and CDR2 YENEEA. Sequencing was performed on blood. The sequence came from a woman aged 50 to 65 with Graves' hyperthyroidism. The chain joins TRBV11-3 to TRBJ1-3; D remains unclear. Written as DNA, the CDR3 is TGTGCCAGCAGCTCCCAAAACACCATATATTTT. It is translated as CASSSQNTIYF.